Given below is one TCR beta chain in context. Its cognate antigen is unknown. The data derive from a study of blood T cells in healthy people across ages. The CDR3 spans 14 residues. With V trimmed by 3 bases and J by 6 bases, 8 bases remained unmatched. Germline CDR1 reads SGDLS; CDR2 reads YYNGEE. A second about 6 to 12 cycle PCR used barcoded and J-beta primers. TCRdb independently ran MiXCR on the 5' RACE reads; one entry per CDR3 protein. The sample gives about 1,000,000 distinct CDR3 sequences, less than 50% of which show up once; 18% is in the top ten. General study findings and limits: A strong correlation was found between TCR beta diversity and the percentage of naive T cells.

This sequence joins TRBV9 and TRBJ2-7; 8 bases fit TRBD1. The source of this sequence is a woman aged 55-75 years in good health. The sequenced sample was blood. In DNA form, the CDR3 reads TGTGCCAGCAGCGGGACAGGGTCCAATCGCGAGCAGTACTTC. Its translation: CASSGTGSNREQYF.